This T cell receptor (beta chain) was recovered during a study of human T cells and chemical hapten exposure. One entry per CDR3 protein, called by TCRdb with MiXCR from the RACE reads. This table holds 90,000 to 120,000 distinct CDR3 sequences, approximately 9.9% found once. This clonotype showed up many times. The sample's time point: patch test 1, 2 weeks after DPC sensitization. Treatment here: therapeutic diphenylcyclopropenone sensitization with weekly scalp DPC. The source material was whole blood, sampled in connection with sensitization to the hapten diphenylcyclopropenone (DPC). The TCR comes from a woman aged 40 to 55 with alopecia areata. Some clones in this sample may be carry-over from other donors' samples.

The CDR3 loop reads CASSLLGQAGGTDTQYF. The CDR3 nucleotides read TGTGCCAGCAGCTTATTGGGACAGGCCGGGGGTACAGATACGCAGTATTTT. This rearrangement joins TRBV7-3 to TRBJ2-3, with TRBD1 identical over 8 bases. CDR1 and CDR2 from the germline V gene are SGHTA and FQGTGA. The CDR3 is 17 residues long. After removal of 2 bases from V and 3 bases from J, the junction contained 10 bases not matched to a gene. Complete variable domain (other parts from reference TRBV7-3 and TRBJ2-3): GAGVSQTPSNKVTEKGKYVELRCDPISGHTALYWYRQSLGQGPEFLIYFQGTGAADDSGLPNDRFFAVRPEGSVSTLKIQRTERGDSAVYLCASSLLGQAGGTDTQYFGPGTRLTVL.